This TCR beta chain originates from a study of cytomegalovirus exposure and HLA in healthy donors. Vbeta (60) and Jbeta (13) primers were used in the PCR. Data came from immunoSEQ multiplex PCR; TCRdb stores just in-frame clones and leaves some out. The sample includes about 180,000 clones, over 80% seen only once; the top ten take 1.5%. After removal of 6 bases from V and 3 bases from J, the junction contained 5 bases not matched to a gene. The CDR3 consists of 14 residues. Germline CDR1 KGHSH, CDR2 LQKENI. This chain links TRBV18 with TRBJ2-1, with TRBD1 matching 7 bases. What was sequenced was PBMCs. The clonotype comes from a man aged 40-50 years in good health and CMV-seronegative. The CDR3 here is CASSPGQNYNEQFF. The CDR3 DNA reads as TGTGCCAGCTCCCCGGGACAGAACTACAATGAGCAGTTCTTC.